This TCR beta chain was captured by sequencing in a study of T-cell memory formation after mild COVID-19. Study details: Largely, TCR clusters stayed within a single donor. General study points: Researchers report contracting CD4+ clones mostly in CM and EM, with CD8+ clones in EMRA.

On this clonotype itself: Its antigen is unidentified.

The ends were cut back, 6 bases at V and 2 bases at J, with 12 bases in the middle. The CDR3 loop spans 14 amino acids. CDR1 and CDR2 (germline): SNHLY, FYNNEI. After 5'RACE with constant-segment primers, TCR alpha and TCR beta cDNA libraries carrying sample barcodes and UMIs were obtained. A single record per CDR3 protein comes from TCRdb applying MiXCR to the 5' RACE reads. The sample holds about 400,000 distinct CDR3 sequences, roughly a quarter seen once. The J gene is TRBJ2-3, the V gene TRBV2, with D perhaps assigned TRBD1 or TRBD2 (6 bases each). The receptor comes from an adult woman who had mild COVID-19 (a few samples of this study predate the infection). Cell type and time point are not known. The material sequenced was PBMCs or a T cell subset sorted from them (not recorded which). The CDR3 reads CASRFGGPTDTQYF. The CDR3 DNA reads as TGTGCCAGCAGGTTCGGGGGCCCCACAGATACGCAGTATTTT. Full variable domain (remainder filled in from reference TRBV2 and TRBJ2-3): EPEVTQTPSHQVTQMGQEVILRCVPISNHLYFYWYRQILGQKVEFLVSFYNNEISEKSEIFDDQFSVERPDGSNFTLKIRSTKLEDSAMYFCASRFGGPTDTQYFGPGTRLTVL.